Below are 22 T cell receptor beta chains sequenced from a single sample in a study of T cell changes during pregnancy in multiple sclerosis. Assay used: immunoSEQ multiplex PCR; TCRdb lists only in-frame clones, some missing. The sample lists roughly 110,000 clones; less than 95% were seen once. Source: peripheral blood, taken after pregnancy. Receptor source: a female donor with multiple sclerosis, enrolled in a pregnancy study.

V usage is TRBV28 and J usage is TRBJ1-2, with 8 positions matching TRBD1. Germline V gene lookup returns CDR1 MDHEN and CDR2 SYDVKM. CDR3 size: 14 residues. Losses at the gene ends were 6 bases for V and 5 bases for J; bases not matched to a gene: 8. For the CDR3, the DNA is TGTGCCAGCAGCCAGGGGGCAATGGGATATGGCTACACCTTC. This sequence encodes CASSQGAMGYGYTF.

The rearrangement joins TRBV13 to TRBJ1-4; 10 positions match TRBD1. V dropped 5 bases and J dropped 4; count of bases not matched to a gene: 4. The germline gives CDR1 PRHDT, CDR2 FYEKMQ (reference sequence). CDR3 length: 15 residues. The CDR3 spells CASSHRDRGNEKLFF. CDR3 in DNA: TGTGCCAGCAGCCACCGGGACAGGGGTAATGAAAAACTGTTTTTT.

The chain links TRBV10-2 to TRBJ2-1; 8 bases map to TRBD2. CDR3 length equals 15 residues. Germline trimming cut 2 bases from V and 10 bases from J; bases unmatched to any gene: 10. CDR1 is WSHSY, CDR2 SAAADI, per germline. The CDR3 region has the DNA TGCGCCAGCAGTGAGATAACTAGCGGAGGGGGGGAGCAGTTCTTC. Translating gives CASSEITSGGGEQFF.

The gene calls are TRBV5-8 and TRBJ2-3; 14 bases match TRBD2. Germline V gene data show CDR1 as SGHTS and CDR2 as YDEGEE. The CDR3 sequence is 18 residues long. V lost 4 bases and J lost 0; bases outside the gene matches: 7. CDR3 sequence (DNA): TGTGCCAGCAGCGCCGGGACTAGCGGGAGCGCTAGCACAGATACGCAGTATTTT. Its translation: CASSAGTSGSASTDTQYF.

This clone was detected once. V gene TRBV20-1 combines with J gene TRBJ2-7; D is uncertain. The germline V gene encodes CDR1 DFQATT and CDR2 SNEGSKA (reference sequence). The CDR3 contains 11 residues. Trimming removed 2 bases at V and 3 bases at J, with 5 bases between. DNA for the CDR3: TGCAGTGCTAGACTAGACTACGAGCAGTACTTC. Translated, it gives CSARLDYEQYF.

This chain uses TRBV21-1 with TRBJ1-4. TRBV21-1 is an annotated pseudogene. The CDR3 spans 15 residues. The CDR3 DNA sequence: TGTGCCAGCAGCAAAACGTTTAGGGGGGGCGAAAAACTGTTTTTT. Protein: CASSKTFRGGEKLFF.

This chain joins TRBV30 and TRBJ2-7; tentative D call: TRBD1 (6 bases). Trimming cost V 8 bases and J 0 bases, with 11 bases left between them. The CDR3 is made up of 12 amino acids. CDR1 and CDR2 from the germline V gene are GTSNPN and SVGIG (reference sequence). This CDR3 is CAGTGSSYEQYF. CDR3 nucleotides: TGTGCCGGTACAGGGAGCTCCTACGAGCAGTACTTC. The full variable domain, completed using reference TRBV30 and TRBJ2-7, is SQTIHQWPATLVQPVGSPLSLECTVEGTSNPNLYWYRQAAGRGLQLLFYSVGIGQISSEVPQNLSASRPQDRQFILSSKKLLLSDSGFYLCAGTGSSYEQYFGPGTRLTVT.

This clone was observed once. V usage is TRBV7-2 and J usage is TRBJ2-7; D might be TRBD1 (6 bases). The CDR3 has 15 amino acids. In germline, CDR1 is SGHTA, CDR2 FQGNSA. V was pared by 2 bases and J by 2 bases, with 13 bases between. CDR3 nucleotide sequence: TGTGCCAGCAGCTTATATAGGGGGAACGCCTACGAGCAGTACTTC. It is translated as CASSLYRGNAYEQYF.

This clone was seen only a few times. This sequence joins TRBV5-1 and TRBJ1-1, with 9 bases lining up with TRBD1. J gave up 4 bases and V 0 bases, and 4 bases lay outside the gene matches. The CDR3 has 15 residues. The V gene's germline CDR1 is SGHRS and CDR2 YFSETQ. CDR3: CASSLGQGVGTEAFF. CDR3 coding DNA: TGCGCCAGCAGCTTGGGACAGGGGGTGGGCACTGAAGCTTTCTTT.

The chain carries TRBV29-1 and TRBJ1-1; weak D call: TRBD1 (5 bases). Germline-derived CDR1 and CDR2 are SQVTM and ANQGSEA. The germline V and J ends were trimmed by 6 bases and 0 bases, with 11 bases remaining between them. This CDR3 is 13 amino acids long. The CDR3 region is CSVETTVNTEAFF. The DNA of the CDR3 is TGCAGCGTCGAGACGACAGTGAACACTGAAGCTTTCTTT. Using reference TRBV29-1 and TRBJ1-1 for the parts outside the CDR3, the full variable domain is SAVISQKPSRDICQRGTSLTIQCQVDSQVTMMFWYRQQPGQSLTLIATANQGSEATYESGFVIDKFPISRPNLTFSTLTVSNMSPEDSSIYLCSVETTVNTEAFFGQGTRLTVV.

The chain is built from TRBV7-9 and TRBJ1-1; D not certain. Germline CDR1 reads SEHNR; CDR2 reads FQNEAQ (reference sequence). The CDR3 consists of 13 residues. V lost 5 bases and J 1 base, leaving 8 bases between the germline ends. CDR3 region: CASSPPPNTEAFF. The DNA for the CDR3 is TGTGCCAGCAGCCCCCCTCCGAACACTGAAGCTTTCTTT.

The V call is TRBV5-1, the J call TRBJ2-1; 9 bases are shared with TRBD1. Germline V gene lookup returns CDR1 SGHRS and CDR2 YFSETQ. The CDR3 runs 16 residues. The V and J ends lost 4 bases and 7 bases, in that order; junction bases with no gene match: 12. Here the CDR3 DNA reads TGCGCCAGCAGCAGGTCCCGGGACAGGGCGCAGAATGAGCAGTTCTTC. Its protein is CASSRSRDRAQNEQFF. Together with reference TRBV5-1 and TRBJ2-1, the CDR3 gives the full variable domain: KAGVTQTPRYLIKTRGQQVTLSCSPISGHRSVSWYQQTPGQGLQFLFEYFSETQRNKGNFPGRFSGRQFSNSRSEMNVSTLELGDSALYLCASSRSRDRAQNEQFFGPGTRLTVL.

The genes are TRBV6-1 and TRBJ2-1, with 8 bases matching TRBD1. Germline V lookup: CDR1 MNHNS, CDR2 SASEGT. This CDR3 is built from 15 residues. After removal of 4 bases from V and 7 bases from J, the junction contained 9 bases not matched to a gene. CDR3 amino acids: CASSGDRGKWNEQFF. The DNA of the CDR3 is TGTGCCAGCAGTGGCGACAGGGGTAAGTGGAATGAGCAGTTCTTC.

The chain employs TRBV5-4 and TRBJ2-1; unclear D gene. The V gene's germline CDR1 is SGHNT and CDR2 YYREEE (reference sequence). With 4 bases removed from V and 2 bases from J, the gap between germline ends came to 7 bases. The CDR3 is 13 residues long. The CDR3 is CASSLSAYNEQFF. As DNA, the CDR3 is TGTGCCAGCAGCCTGAGTGCCTACAATGAGCAGTTCTTC.

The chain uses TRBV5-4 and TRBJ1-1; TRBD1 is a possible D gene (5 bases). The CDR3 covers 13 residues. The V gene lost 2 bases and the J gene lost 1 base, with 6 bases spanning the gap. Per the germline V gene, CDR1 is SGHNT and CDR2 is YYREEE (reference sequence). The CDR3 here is CASSLRGNTEAFF. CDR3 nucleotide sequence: TGTGCCAGCAGCTTAAGGGGGAACACTGAAGCTTTCTTT.

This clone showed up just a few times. The CDR3 protein is CASSSGQGNNSPLHF. CDR3 nucleotide sequence: TGTGCCAGCAGCTCGGGACAGGGAAATAATTCACCCCTCCACTTT. V usage is TRBV9 and J usage is TRBJ1-6; 9 bases match TRBD1. The trim removed 4 bases at V and 5 bases at J, leaving 4 bases unmatched. The CDR3 consists of 15 residues. Germline values: CDR1 SGDLS, CDR2 YYNGEE.

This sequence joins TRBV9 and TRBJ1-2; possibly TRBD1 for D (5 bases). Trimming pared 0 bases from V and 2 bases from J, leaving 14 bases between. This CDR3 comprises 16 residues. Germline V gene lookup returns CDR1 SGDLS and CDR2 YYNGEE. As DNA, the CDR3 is TGTGCCAGCAGCGTAGATAGGGGAGGCACGAACTATGGCTACACCTTC. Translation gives CASSVDRGGTNYGYTF.

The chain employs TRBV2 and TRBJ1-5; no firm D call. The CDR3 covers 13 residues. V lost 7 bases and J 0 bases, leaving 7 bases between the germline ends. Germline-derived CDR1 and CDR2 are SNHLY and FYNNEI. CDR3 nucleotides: TGTGCCAGCACCGTATATAGCAATCAGCCCCAGCATTTT. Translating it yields CASTVYSNQPQHF.

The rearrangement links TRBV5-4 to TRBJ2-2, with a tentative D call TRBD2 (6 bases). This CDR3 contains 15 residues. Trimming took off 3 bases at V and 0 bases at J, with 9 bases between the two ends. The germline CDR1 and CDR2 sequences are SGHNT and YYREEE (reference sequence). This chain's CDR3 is CASSSGGPNTGELFF. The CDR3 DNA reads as TGTGCCAGCAGCTCCGGGGGACCGAACACCGGGGAGCTGTTTTTT.

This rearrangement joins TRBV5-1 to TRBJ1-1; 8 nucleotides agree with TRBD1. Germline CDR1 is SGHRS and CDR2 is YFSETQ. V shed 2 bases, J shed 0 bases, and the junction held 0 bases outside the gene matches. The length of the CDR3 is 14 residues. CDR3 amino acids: CASSFRGLNTEAFF. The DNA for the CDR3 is TGCGCCAGCAGCTTCAGGGGGCTGAACACTGAAGCTTTCTTT.

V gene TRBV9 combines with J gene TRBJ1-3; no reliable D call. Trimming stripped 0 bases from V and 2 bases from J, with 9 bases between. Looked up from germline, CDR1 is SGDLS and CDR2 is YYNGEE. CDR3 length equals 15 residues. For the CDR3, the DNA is TGTGCCAGCAGCGTAGACCGGGGAGCTGGAAACACCATATATTTT. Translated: CASSVDRGAGNTIYF.

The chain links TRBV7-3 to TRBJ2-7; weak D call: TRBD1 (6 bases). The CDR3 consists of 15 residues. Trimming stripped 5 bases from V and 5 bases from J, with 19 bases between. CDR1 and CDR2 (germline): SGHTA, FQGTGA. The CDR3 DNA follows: TGTGCCAGCAGCCTGACGGACAGTTTTGCTCACGAGCAGTACTTC. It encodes CASSLTDSFAHEQYF.